This entry lists 21 T cell receptor beta chains sequenced from one sample in a study of blood T cell repertoires in COVID-19. The repertoire was sequenced with immunoSEQ multiplex PCR; TCRdb's copy has only in-frame clones and lacks some. The table shows 70,000 or so clones, with roughly 88% occurring only once. Sequencing used peripheral blood. The origin of the receptors is a man aged 25-40 years with acute or convalescent COVID-19.

The chain combines TRBV2 with TRBJ1-5; 8 bases fit TRBD1. J lost 7 bases, V lost 7 bases, and 6 bases had no gene match. CDR1 and CDR2 (germline): SNHLY, FYNNEI. CDR3 length: 13 residues. The CDR3 here is CASKPDRDQPQHF. DNA of the CDR3: TGTGCCAGCAAGCCGGACAGGGACCAGCCCCAGCATTTT.

The CDR3 loop is CASSPVTGYEEQYV. The CDR3 bases are TGTGCCAGCTCACCAGTAACAGGGTATGAAGAGCAGTACGTC. This rearrangement joins TRBV18 to TRBJ2-7; tentative D call: TRBD1 (6 bases). The V gene lost 2 bases and the J gene lost 7 bases, with 15 bases spanning the gap. In germline, CDR1 is KGHSH, CDR2 LQKENI. This CDR3 spans 14 amino acids.

The chain links TRBV27 to TRBJ2-1, with a weak D call TRBD1 (7 bases). The CDR3 spans 15 residues. V was trimmed by 3 bases and J by 4 bases, leaving 13 bases between them. Germline loops: CDR1 MNHEY, CDR2 SMNVEV (reference sequence). DNA for the CDR3: TGTGCCAGCAGTTTGGTCAGGGGGAGGTACAATGAGCAGTTCTTC. This codes for CASSLVRGRYNEQFF.

The chain recombines TRBV24-1 with TRBJ1-5, with no clear D. This CDR3 has 20 residues. Germline CDR1 reads KGHDR; CDR2 reads SFDVKD. V lost 0 bases and J 0 bases, leaving 20 bases between the germline ends. CDR3 sequence (DNA): TGTGCCACCAGTGATTTGGTTAGCCGATCCGTTGAGCCTAGCAATCAGCCCCAGCATTTT. This encodes CATSDLVSRSVEPSNQPQHF.

The chain carries TRBV11-2 and TRBJ1-5; TRBD1 aligns across 8 bases. V lost 5 bases, J lost 5 bases, and 11 bases stayed unmatched. The CDR3 is 16 residues long. CDR1 is SGHAT, CDR2 FQNNGV, per germline. The CDR3 region has the DNA TGTGCCAGCAGCCTACCGGACAGGGATAGGGATCAGCCCCAGCATTTT. The encoded protein is CASSLPDRDRDQPQHF.

The chain links TRBV9 to TRBJ1-5; 8 nucleotides match TRBD1. V was clipped by 3 bases and J by 5 bases; unmatched bases: 4. The CDR3 has 14 residues. Germline V CDR1 and CDR2: SGDLS, YYNGEE. CDR3 loop: CASSAGGEDQPQHF. The DNA of the CDR3 is TGTGCCAGCAGCGCAGGGGGCGAGGATCAGCCCCAGCATTTT.

The chain employs TRBV19 and TRBJ2-3; 7 bases line up with TRBD2. CDR3 length: 14 residues. Trimming cost V 4 bases and J 3 bases; bases outside gene matches: 4. CDR1 and CDR2 from the germline V gene are LNHDA and SQIVND (reference sequence). Here the CDR3 DNA reads TGTGCCAGTAGTAGGGAGGGACCGACAGATACGCAGTATTTT. This sequence encodes CASSREGPTDTQYF.

The chain has TRBV24-1 and TRBJ1-5, with 9 bases that match TRBD1. The CDR3 covers 14 residues. V was pared by 8 bases and J by 3 bases, with 4 bases of the junction left unmatched. Per the germline V gene, CDR1 is KGHDR and CDR2 is SFDVKD. Written as DNA, the CDR3 is TGTGCCACCACCGGGGACAGGGCCAATCAGCCCCAGCATTTT. Its protein is CATTGDRANQPQHF.

This chain links TRBV5-1 with TRBJ1-6; 7 bases align to TRBD1. Germline V gives CDR1 SGHRS, CDR2 YFSETQ. The V gene end was trimmed by 4 bases and the J gene end by 10 bases; junction bases not matched to a gene: 11. The length of the CDR3 is 15 residues. Written as DNA, the CDR3 is TGCGCCAGCAGCGGTACAGGGGATTTGAACTCACCCCTCCACTTT. Its translation is CASSGTGDLNSPLHF.

This sequence joins TRBV11-2 and TRBJ1-1; D call uncertain. From germline, CDR1 is SGHAT and CDR2 FQNNGV. V dropped 7 bases and J dropped 2 bases, with 14 bases sitting between them. This CDR3 contains 14 residues. CDR3 in DNA: TGTGCCAGCACCCTAGCGGCGGGTAACACTGAAGCTTTCTTT. The encoded protein is CASTLAAGNTEAFF.

V is TRBV7-8 and J is TRBJ2-6, with 9 bases matching TRBD1. J was trimmed by 4 bases and V by 5 bases; bases with no gene match: 3. This CDR3 region has 15 residues. The germline V gene encodes CDR1 SGHVS and CDR2 FQNEAQ. The CDR3 sequence is CASSKQGAGANVLTF. As DNA, the CDR3 is TGTGCCAGCAGCAAACAGGGGGCCGGGGCCAACGTCCTGACTTTC.

This clone was detected a few times. The V gene is TRBV30, the J gene TRBJ2-5, with D possibly being TRBD1 (6 bases). The ends were cut back, 0 bases at V and 5 bases at J, with 10 bases in the middle. Germline-derived CDR1 and CDR2 are GTSNPN and SVGIG (reference sequence). The CDR3 covers 13 residues. CDR3 residues: CAWSVQGLETQYF. The CDR3 DNA follows: TGTGCCTGGAGTGTTCAGGGGTTGGAGACCCAGTACTTC.

The chain combines TRBV5-4 with TRBJ2-1; tentative D call: TRBD2 (6 bases). The V gene's germline CDR1 is SGHNT and CDR2 YYREEE (reference sequence). Trimming removed 4 bases at V and 2 bases at J, with 13 bases between. The CDR3 extends over 15 amino acids. In DNA form, the CDR3 reads TGTGCCAGCAGCCTTCCGGGACTCGCCTACAATGAGCAGTTCTTC. Residues: CASSLPGLAYNEQFF.

The table lists this clone with a count of one. The rearrangement joins TRBV6-5 to TRBJ1-5, with D unresolved. Trimming removed 5 bases at V and 0 bases at J, with 11 bases between. Looked up from germline, CDR1 is MNHEY and CDR2 is SVGAGI. The CDR3 spans 15 residues. In DNA form, the CDR3 reads TGTGCCAGCAGTCCCCGTGCGTATAGCAATCAGCCCCAGCATTTT. This sequence encodes CASSPRAYSNQPQHF.

This chain uses TRBV5-5 with TRBJ2-1; D possibly corresponds to TRBD1 (6 bases). Germline assignment: CDR1 SGHKS and CDR2 YYEKEE (reference sequence). Deletions cut 4 bases from V and 0 bases from J, with 14 bases between. The CDR3 has 16 residues. CDR3 sequence: CASSPTGYRSYNEQFF. In DNA form, the CDR3 reads TGTGCCAGCAGCCCCACAGGGTATCGCTCCTACAATGAGCAGTTCTTC. Variable domain in full (rest from reference TRBV5-5 and TRBJ2-1): DAGVTQSPTHLIKTRGQQVTLRCSPISGHKSVSWYQQVLGQGPQFIFQYYEKEERGRGNFPDRFSARQFPNYSSELNVNALLLGDSALYLCASSPTGYRSYNEQFFGPGTRLTVL.

The chain recombines TRBV2 with TRBJ2-7, with 7 bases that match TRBD2. Trimming took 9 bases from V and 7 from J; bases not matched to a gene: 12. From germline, CDR1 is SNHLY and CDR2 FYNNEI. This CDR3 contains 13 residues. The CDR3: CASQRGGEGEQYV. The CDR3 nucleotides read TGTGCCAGTCAACGGGGAGGGGAAGGTGAGCAGTACGTC.

The V call is TRBV5-6, the J call TRBJ2-3, with D possibly matching TRBD1 (6 bases). The V gene lost 0 bases and the J gene lost 2 bases, with 13 bases spanning the gap. CDR3 length: 16 residues. The V gene's germline CDR1 is SGHDT and CDR2 YYEEEE. This chain's CDR3 is CASSLASGDFTDTQYF. DNA for the CDR3: TGTGCCAGCAGCTTGGCGTCAGGGGATTTCACAGATACGCAGTATTTT.

The chain couples TRBV19 to TRBJ1-5; TRBD1 agrees at 9 bases. This CDR3 comprises 18 residues. CDR1 and CDR2 (germline): LNHDA, SQIVND (reference sequence). V dropped 3 bases and J dropped 8; count of bases not matched to a gene: 17. The CDR3 region is CASSIYLVAGQGFEPQHF. CDR3 bases: TGTGCCAGTAGTATCTATCTCGTCGCGGGACAGGGCTTTGAGCCCCAGCATTTT.

This clone was seen just once. The chain is built from TRBV9 and TRBJ1-5, with D unclear. This CDR3 spans 13 amino acids. The V end lost 4 bases, the J end lost 0 bases, and 5 bases lay between the germline ends. Germline V lookup: CDR1 SGDLS, CDR2 YYNGEE. Written as DNA, the CDR3 is TGTGCCAGCAGCCCCCATAGCAATCAGCCCCAGCATTTT. Amino acid sequence: CASSPHSNQPQHF.

The gene calls are TRBV6-2 or TRBV6-3 and TRBJ1-4; TRBD1 matches 8 bases. The CDR3 covers 15 residues. The V gene end was trimmed by 6 bases and the J gene end by 4 bases; junction bases not matched to a gene: 7. Looked up from germline, CDR1 is MNHEY and CDR2 is SVGEGT. The CDR3, as DNA: TGTGCCAGCAGCCCCCGGACAGGGCTTAATGAAAAACTGTTTTTT. It codes for CASSPRTGLNEKLFF.

The J gene is TRBJ1-1, the V gene TRBV19; a weak D match, TRBD1 (5 bases). V shed 8 bases and J shed 1 base, with 11 bases lying between them. CDR3 length: 13 residues. Germline CDR1 is LNHDA and CDR2 is SQIVND (reference sequence). CDR3 amino acids: CASGDFPNTEAFF. CDR3 DNA sequence: TGTGCCAGTGGGGACTTCCCGAACACTGAAGCTTTCTTT.